Listed below are T cell receptor beta chains from one sample, sequenced in a study of blood T cell repertoires in COVID-19. TCRdb keeps only in-frame clones here, not all; method: immunoSEQ multiplex PCR. The repertoire holds about 150,000 clones, with approximately 86% as singletons. The specimen sequenced was peripheral blood. The receptors were sampled from a woman in her 70s with acute or convalescent COVID-19. CDR3s include the opening cysteine and the closing phenylalanine or tryptophan. The D gene is left open where the match is weak. The size of a clone is reported for some rows only, either as once, few or many, or as a class for expanded clones.

j_gene	abundance	d_gene	v_gene	CDR3nt	CDR3aa
TRBJ1-5	NA	NA	TRBV28	TGTGCCAGCAGTCTAATACGTTATCAGCCCCAGCATTTT	CASSLIRYQPQHF
TRBJ1-2	NA	NA	TRBV4-1	TGCGCCAGCAGCCAAGGTACCACAGGTCTCTCTACTGGCTACACCTTC	CASSQGTTGLSTGYTF
TRBJ1-3	NA	NA	TRBV19	TGTGCCAGTAGTCGACTGGACTCTGGAAACACCATATATTTT	CASSRLDSGNTIYF
TRBJ1-2	NA	NA	TRBV7-9	TGTGCCAGCAGCTTACGGACAGCGATCCTTAACTATGGCTACACCTTC	CASSLRTAILNYGYTF
TRBJ2-2	once	NA	TRBV7-8	TGTGCCAGCAGCCCGTATCGTGTAGGGGCGGACACCGGGGAGCTGTTTTTT	CASSPYRVGADTGELFF
TRBJ1-1	NA	TRBD1	TRBV2	TGTGCCAGCAGTAAATTGGGACAGATCATGAACACTGAAGCTTTCTTT	CASSKLGQIMNTEAFF
TRBJ2-1	NA	TRBD2	TRBV28	TGTGCCAGCAGCCAGACTAGCTCGGGGTCCGGTGAGCAGTTCTTC	CASSQTSSGSGEQFF
TRBJ2-1	NA	TRBD1	TRBV7-2	TGTGCCAGCAGCCAAAGAAGGACAGGGTCTTACAATGAGCAGTTCTTC	CASSQRRTGSYNEQFF
TRBJ1-2	once	TRBD1	TRBV7-8	TGTGCCAGCAGCGGCAGACAGGGTTTCTATGGCTACACCTTC	CASSGRQGFYGYTF
TRBJ1-5	few	NA	TRBV19	TGTGCCAGTAGCAGCGGGAGCCAGGGTAGGTATCAGCCCCAGCATTTT	CASSSGSQGRYQPQHF
TRBJ1-6	NA	TRBD1	TRBV15	TGTGCCACCAGACAGGGGGCTAACGCGAATTCACCCCTCCACTTT	CATRQGANANSPLHF
TRBJ1-1	NA	NA	TRBV4-3	TGCGCCAGCAGCCAGAGGGGAGGGAGCACTGAAGCTTTCTTT	CASSQRGGSTEAFF
TRBJ1-6	NA	NA	TRBV5-1	TGCGCCAGCTCTTACTCCCCGGGGACATATAATTCACCCCTCCACTTT	CASSYSPGTYNSPLHF
TRBJ1-1	NA	NA	TRBV6-5	TGTGCCAGCAGCCAGGACAGAATGAACACTGAAGCTTTCTTT	CASSQDRMNTEAFF
TRBJ2-3	NA	TRBD2	TRBV27	TGTGCCAGCAGTTTATGGCCTAGCGGGGGGGCAATCTATACGCAGTATTTT	CASSLWPSGGAIYTQYF
TRBJ1-2	NA	NA	TRBV6-1	TGTGCCAGCAGTGACCCGGCCCCGACAGACTCTCGCTTC	CASSDPAPTDSRF
TRBJ1-5	NA	NA	TRBV6-6	TGTGCCAGCATACCGGGGACTCTGGGGTATCAGCCCCAGCATTTT	CASIPGTLGYQPQHF
TRBJ2-5	NA	NA	TRBV5-6	TGTGCCAGCAGCTTGGAGCAGGGGTTCAGTGTCCAGTACTTC	CASSLEQGFSVQYF
TRBJ1-4	NA	NA	TRBV10-1	TGCGCCAGCGAGGGACACGGATATGAAAAACTGTTTTTT	CASEGHGYEKLFF
TRBJ1-3	NA	NA	TRBV14	TGTGCCAGCAGCCGAGAACGGGTTTCAGGAAACACCATATATTTT	CASSRERVSGNTIYF
TRBJ2-5	NA	TRBD2	TRBV5-1	TGCGCCAGCAGGACTAGCGGGGCAGGGGAGACCCAGTACTTC	CASRTSGAGETQYF
TRBJ1-6	few	NA	TRBV2	TGTGCCATCGGGATGCTACAAAGTTCACCCCTCCACTTT	CAIGMLQSSPLHF
TRBJ1-3	NA	NA	TRBV5-1	TGCGCCAGCAGTGCAGTCGGAGGCGGTGGAAACACCATATATTTT	CASSAVGGGGNTIYF
TRBJ1-3	NA	NA	TRBV4-2	TGTGCCAGCAGCCAAGAATCCAGCTCTGGAAACACCATATATTTT	CASSQESSSGNTIYF
TRBJ1-5	NA	TRBD1	TRBV19	TGTGCCAGTAGTCCCCAGGGGGCAGCGGGCGGTGGGCCCCAGCATTTT	CASSPQGAAGGGPQHF
TRBJ1-3	few	NA	TRBV6-5	TGTGCCAGCAGTTACTCGCGGACACACTCTGGAAACACCATATATTTT	CASSYSRTHSGNTIYF
TRBJ1-3	NA	TRBD1	TRBV12-3/TRBV12-4	TGTGCCAGCAACCGGGACAGGGGGTACACCATATATTTT	CASNRDRGYTIYF
TRBJ2-1	NA	NA	TRBV2	TGTGCCAGCAGGACGGGGTACTACAATGAGCAGTTCTTC	CASRTGYYNEQFF
TRBJ2-1	NA	NA	TRBV7-9	TGTGCCAGCAGCTTAGGGGGGGGCGGCTTAGCCGATGAGCAGTTCTTC	CASSLGGGGLADEQFF